This T cell receptor beta chain stems from a study of T-cell reconstitution after alpha-beta-depleted transplantation in children. Using unique molecular identifiers, the investigators prepared the TCRbeta library. TCRdb re-called the PCR reads with MiXCR, one entry per CDR3 protein. The data contain about 91,000 distinct CDR3 sequences, approximately 9.2% of them singletons. This clonotype has a count of ten or more. This specimen consisted of PBMCs from the stem cell graft donor, obtained from the stem cell graft. The source of this sequence is a human donor who donated a stem cell graft to a child with congenital amegakaryocytic thrombocytopenia.

CDR3 in amino acids: CASSSLGGTDTQYF. Here the CDR3 DNA reads TGTGCCAGCAGCTCCTTGGGGGGCACAGATACGCAGTATTTT. V and J are TRBV7-6 and TRBJ2-3; TRBD1 or TRBD2 may be the D gene (5 bases each). CDR3 length equals 14 residues. Germline V gene sequence: CDR1 SGHVS, CDR2 FNYEAQ. The germline V and J ends were trimmed by 4 bases and 1 base, with 9 bases remaining between them.